This passage covers 6 T cell receptor beta chains from one sample sequenced in a study of response to subunit inactivated influenza vaccine. MiXCR was run by TCRdb on the RT-PCR reads, yielding one entry per CDR3 protein. The sample carries about 180,000 distinct CDR3 sequences, around 9% recorded once. The sample in question was non-naive T cells sorted from PBMCs, obtained on the day of vaccination. These receptor sequences come from a man aged 45-65 years who received an inactivated influenza vaccine.

There are many counts of this clonotype. V is TRBV7-2 and J is TRBJ1-1; perhaps TRBD1 as D (6 bases). V was pared by 1 base and J by 0 bases, with 6 bases between. Germline-derived CDR1 and CDR2 are SGHTA and FQGNSA. The length of the CDR3 is 14 residues. Here the CDR3 DNA reads TGTGCCAGCAGCTTAGGACAGGTGAACACTGAAGCTTTCTTT. This gives the protein CASSLGQVNTEAFF.

At least ten counts were recorded for this clonotype. The chain has TRBV20-1 and TRBJ2-7; D unresolved. The CDR3 extends over 13 amino acids. The V end was cut by 5 bases, the J end by 0 bases, with 11 bases between. In germline, CDR1 is DFQATT, CDR2 SNEGSKA (reference sequence). The CDR3 DNA reads TGCAGTGCTGAGGCGCGGAGCTCCTACGAGCAGTACTTC. It translates to CSAEARSSYEQYF.

This clonotype has ten or more counts. This rearrangement joins TRBV5-1 to TRBJ2-3; 7 nucleotides line up with TRBD1. V shed 5 bases and J 6 bases; nucleotides not matched to a gene: 3. The CDR3 spans 12 residues. The V gene's germline CDR1 is SGHRS and CDR2 YFSETQ. The CDR3 nucleotides are TGCGCCAGCAGTTCACAGGGGGATACGCAGTATTTT. It is translated as CASSSQGDTQYF. Full variable domain (outside the CDR3, taken from reference TRBV5-1 and TRBJ2-3): KAGVTQTPRYLIKTRGQQVTLSCSPISGHRSVSWYQQTPGQGLQFLFEYFSETQRNKGNFPGRFSGRQFSNSRSEMNVSTLELGDSALYLCASSSQGDTQYFGPGTRLTVL.

This clonotype was found a few times. The chain uses TRBV6-1 and TRBJ2-1, with D tentatively TRBD1 (6 bases). This CDR3 region has 13 residues. Germline V gene data show CDR1 as MNHNS and CDR2 as SASEGT. Deletions cut 6 bases from V and 4 bases from J, with 10 bases between. As DNA, the CDR3 is TGTGCCAGCAGGGGACAAGTGTACAATGAGCAGTTCTTC. It translates to CASRGQVYNEQFF.

This clonotype appeared a few times. The V and J genes are TRBV15 and TRBJ2-3; D call uncertain. V dropped 4 bases and J dropped 6 bases, with 17 bases sitting between them. The CDR3 is 15 amino acids. Germline V gene lookup returns CDR1 LNHNV and CDR2 YYDKDF (reference sequence). The CDR3 sequence is CATSTRSGGHDTQYF. In DNA form, the CDR3 reads TGTGCCACCAGCACCCGGTCGGGTGGGCACGATACGCAGTATTTT.

The rearrangement links TRBV9 to TRBJ1-3; no clear D gene. Germline V gene lookup returns CDR1 SGDLS and CDR2 YYNGEE. Trimming took off 0 bases at V and 0 bases at J, with 7 bases between the two ends. The CDR3 sequence is 15 residues long. CDR3 nucleotide sequence: TGTGCCAGCAGCGTAGGAGGGCTCTCTGGAAACACCATATATTTT. It translates to CASSVGGLSGNTIYF. The entire variable domain, with the rest obtained from reference TRBV9 and TRBJ1-3, is as follows: DSGVTQTPKHLITATGQRVTLRCSPRSGDLSVYWYQQSLDQGLQFLIQYYNGEERAKGNILERFSAQQFPDLHSELNLSSLELGDSALYFCASSVGGLSGNTIYFGEGSWLTVV.